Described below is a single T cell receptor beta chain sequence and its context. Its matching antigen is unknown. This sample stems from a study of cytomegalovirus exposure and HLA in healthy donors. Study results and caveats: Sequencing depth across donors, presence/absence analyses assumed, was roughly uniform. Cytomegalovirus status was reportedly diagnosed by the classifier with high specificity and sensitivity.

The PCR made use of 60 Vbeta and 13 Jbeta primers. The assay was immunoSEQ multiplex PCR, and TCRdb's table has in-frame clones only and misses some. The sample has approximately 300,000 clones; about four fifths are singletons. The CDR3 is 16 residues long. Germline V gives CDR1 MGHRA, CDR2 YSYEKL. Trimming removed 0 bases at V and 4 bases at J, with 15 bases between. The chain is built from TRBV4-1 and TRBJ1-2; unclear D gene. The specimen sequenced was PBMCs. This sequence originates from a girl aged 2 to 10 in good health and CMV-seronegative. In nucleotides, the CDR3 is TGCGCCAGCAGCCAAGATGAGGCTTTTCCCACCTATGGCTACACCTTC. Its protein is CASSQDEAFPTYGYTF.